Listed here are 17 T cell receptor beta chains from one sample, sequenced in a study of shared T cell receptors in the human thymus. Generated by immunoSEQ multiplex PCR, the TCRdb table keeps only in-frame clones and is missing some. The sample holds about 660,000 clones, about 87% seen once. The same sample was also studied in work on human thymus T cells.

Source material: thymocytes. The receptors come from a boy in the first two years of life with a congenital heart defect.

The rearrangement joins TRBV6-6 to TRBJ1-5; 7 nucleotides line up with TRBD1. The germline V gene has CDR1 MNHNY and CDR2 SVGAGI (reference sequence). The CDR3 contains 15 residues. V lost 6 bases, J lost 6 bases, and 11 bases stayed unmatched. CDR3 coding DNA: TGTGCCAGCAGCCCGATGACAGGGTCGGTTCAGCCCCAGCATTTT. Residues: CASSPMTGSVQPQHF.

V gene TRBV6-5 combines with J gene TRBJ1-1; 7 bases fit TRBD1. V lost 11 bases, J lost 0 bases, and 6 bases stayed unmatched. Germline CDR1 and CDR2: MNHEY and SVGAGI. The CDR3 loop spans 13 amino acids. CDR3 coding DNA: TGTGCCTGCTACAGGGGAATGAACACTGAAGCTTTCTTT. Its protein is CACYRGMNTEAFF.

This chain links TRBV4-3 with TRBJ1-1; D not certain. V gave up 0 bases and J gave up 3 bases, with 8 bases separating them. The CDR3 runs 14 residues. In germline, CDR1 is LGHNA, CDR2 YSLEER. The CDR3: CASSQDTYHTEAFF. The CDR3 coding sequence is TGCGCCAGCAGCCAAGATACTTATCACACTGAAGCTTTCTTT.

This chain links TRBV4-3 with TRBJ2-7; TRBD1 matches 10 bases. Germline loops: CDR1 LGHNA, CDR2 YSLEER. The CDR3 totals 16 residues. J lost 0 bases, V lost 0 bases, and 2 bases had no gene match. The CDR3, as DNA: TGCGCCAGCAGCCAAGATCGGACAGGGGGCTCCTACGAGCAGTACTTC. Translated: CASSQDRTGGSYEQYF.

The chain joins TRBV6-6 to TRBJ2-7, with D possibly matching TRBD2 (6 bases). The end of the DNA is better explained by TRBJ2-5, so the J call may be wrong. Germline V gene lookup returns CDR1 MNHNY and CDR2 SVGAGI (reference sequence). The CDR3 runs to 14 residues. CDR3 sequence: CASSYSGLPLTQYF. The DNA for the CDR3 is TGTGCCAGCAGTTACTCGGGACTTCCCTTGACCCAGTACTTC.

This chain uses TRBV28 with TRBJ2-7; 9 bases map to TRBD1. The junction had 10 bases not matched to a gene; V was cut back by 9 bases and J by 4 bases. Germline lookup yields CDR1 MDHEN and CDR2 SYDVKM. The CDR3 length is 14 residues. The CDR3 region is CASRHGTGLYEQYF. The CDR3 DNA reads TGTGCCAGTCGTCACGGGACAGGGTTGTACGAGCAGTACTTC.

The V gene is TRBV4-3, the J gene TRBJ1-4, with D hard to call. V lost 0 bases and J lost 2, with 19 bases in between. The germline V gene encodes CDR1 LGHNA and CDR2 YSLEER. The CDR3 covers 19 residues. CDR3 DNA: TGCGCCAGCAGCCAAGAATGTCCGATTCGAGGTGGGACTAATGAAAAACTGTTTTTT. Amino acids: CASSQECPIRGGTNEKLFF.

The CDR3 DNA sequence: TGCGCCAGCAGCAGGACAGTTTTCCTTAACACCGGGGAGCTGTTTTTT. It yields the protein CASSRTVFLNTGELFF. The chain has TRBV5-1 and TRBJ2-2, with D possibly matching TRBD1 (6 bases). Germline V gene lookup returns CDR1 SGHRS and CDR2 YFSETQ. V shed 4 bases and J shed 2 bases, with 15 bases lying between them. This CDR3 has 16 amino acids. The complete variable domain, with remaining parts taken from reference TRBV5-1 and TRBJ2-2, reads KAGVTQTPRYLIKTRGQQVTLSCSPISGHRSVSWYQQTPGQGLQFLFEYFSETQRNKGNFPGRFSGRQFSNSRSEMNVSTLELGDSALYLCASSRTVFLNTGELFFGEGSRLTVL.

The chain is built from TRBV5-4 and TRBJ2-7; TRBD1 matches 8 bases. With V trimmed by 4 bases and J by 6 bases, 3 bases remained unmatched. CDR3 length equals 12 residues. Germline CDR1 SGHNT, CDR2 YYREEE (reference sequence). In DNA form, the CDR3 reads TGTGCCAGCAGCAGAACAGGGGGCGAGCAGTACTTC. Translated: CASSRTGGEQYF.

The V call is TRBV29-1, the J call TRBJ1-4, with 7 bases fitting TRBD1. The J segment lost 4 bases and the V segment lost 6 bases, leaving 5 bases of the junction unmatched. Per the germline V gene, CDR1 is SQVTM and CDR2 is ANQGSEA. There are 13 residues in the CDR3. The CDR3 is CSVLTGHNEKLFF. The CDR3 DNA sequence: TGCAGCGTCCTGACAGGGCATAATGAAAAACTGTTTTTT.

The gene calls are TRBV7-2 and TRBJ2-7, with D perhaps matching TRBD2 (5 bases). Germline V gene data show CDR1 as SGHTA and CDR2 as FQGNSA. CDR3 length: 14 amino acids. Deletions cut 3 bases from V and 5 bases from J, with 14 bases between. CDR3 coding DNA: TGTGCCAGCAGCTTGAGCCGGCGGGTGGACGAGCAGTACTTC. Amino acid sequence: CASSLSRRVDEQYF.

The chain has TRBV25-1 and TRBJ1-1, with D possibly matching TRBD1 (5 bases). Between the trimmed V and J ends, which lost 0 bases and 0 bases, there was a span of 14 bases. CDR3 length: 17 amino acids. Germline loops: CDR1 MGHDK, CDR2 SYGVNS. CDR3 sequence reads: CASSEYGAGIMNTEAFF. CDR3 sequence (DNA): TGTGCCAGCAGTGAATATGGTGCAGGGATTATGAACACTGAAGCTTTCTTT. Full variable domain (missing parts from reference TRBV25-1 and TRBJ1-1): EADIYQTPRYLVIGTGKKITLECSQTMGHDKMYWYQQDPGMELHLIHYSYGVNSTEKGDLSSESTVSRIRTEHFPLTLESARPSHTSQYLCASSEYGAGIMNTEAFFGQGTRLTVV.

The V call is TRBV27, the J call TRBJ1-5; possibly TRBD1 for D (5 bases). The length of the CDR3 is 13 residues. The V end was cut by 5 bases, the J end by 3 bases, with 8 bases between. The V gene's germline CDR1 is MNHEY and CDR2 SMNVEV (reference sequence). The CDR3 loop reads CASSGHSNQPQHF. The CDR3 nucleotides read TGTGCCAGCAGTGGACATTCCAATCAGCCCCAGCATTTT.

V usage is TRBV20-1 and J usage is TRBJ2-7; no reliable D call. This CDR3 spans 10 amino acids. The germline gives CDR1 DFQATT, CDR2 SNEGSKA (reference sequence). Trimming took 6 bases from V and 4 from J, leaving 7 bases between them. In nucleotides, the CDR3 is TGCAGTGCCCACTCTTACGAGCAGTACTTC. This encodes CSAHSYEQYF.

The J gene is TRBJ2-7, the V gene TRBV28; 8 bases line up with TRBD1. Germline CDR1 MDHEN, CDR2 SYDVKM. The CDR3 consists of 20 residues. V was clipped by 1 base and J by 5 bases; unmatched bases: 22. The CDR3 spells CASSLSRRGHNNPQGNEQYF. The CDR3 DNA sequence: TGTGCCAGCAGTTTATCTCGCAGGGGGCATAACAACCCTCAGGGTAACGAGCAGTACTTC.

J is TRBJ1-2 and V is TRBV6-1; D is unresolved. CDR1 is MNHNS, CDR2 SASEGT, per germline. This CDR3 spans 14 amino acids. V was shortened by 0 bases and J by 2 bases, with 7 bases between the two germline ends. The CDR3 region is CASSEASYNYGYTF. The DNA for the CDR3 is TGTGCCAGCAGTGAAGCCAGTTACAACTATGGCTACACCTTC.

Only one count was recorded for this clone. The genes are TRBV25-1 and TRBJ2-5; TRBD2 agrees at 11 bases. From germline, CDR1 is MGHDK and CDR2 SYGVNS. Trimming cost V 4 bases and J 2 bases; bases outside gene matches: 6. The CDR3 is 16 residues long. CDR3 in DNA: TGTGCCAGCAGTGTTAGACTAGCGGGACCGCAAGAGACCCAGTACTTC. Amino acids: CASSVRLAGPQETQYF.